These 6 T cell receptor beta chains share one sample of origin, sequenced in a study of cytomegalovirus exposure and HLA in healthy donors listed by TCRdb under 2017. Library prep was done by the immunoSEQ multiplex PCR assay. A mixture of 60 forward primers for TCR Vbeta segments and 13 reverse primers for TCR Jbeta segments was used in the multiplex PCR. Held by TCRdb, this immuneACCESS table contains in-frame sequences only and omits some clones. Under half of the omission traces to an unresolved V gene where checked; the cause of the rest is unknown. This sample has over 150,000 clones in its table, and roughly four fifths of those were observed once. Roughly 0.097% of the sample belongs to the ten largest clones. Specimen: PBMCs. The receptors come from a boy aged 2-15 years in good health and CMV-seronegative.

In DNA, the CDR3 is TGTGCCAGCAGCTTATATCTGGGAGGTCAGCCCCAGCATTTT. Residues: CASSLYLGGQPQHF. The chain has TRBV7-2 and TRBJ1-5; D is ambiguous. V was trimmed by 2 bases and J by 6 bases, leaving 11 bases between them. Germline V gene data show CDR1 as SGHTA and CDR2 as FQGNSA. CDR3 size: 14 residues.

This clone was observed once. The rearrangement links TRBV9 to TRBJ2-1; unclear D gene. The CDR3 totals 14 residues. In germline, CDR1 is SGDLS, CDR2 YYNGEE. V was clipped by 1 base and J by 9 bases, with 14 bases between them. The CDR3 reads CASSVRLEDGEQFF. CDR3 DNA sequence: TGTGCCAGCAGCGTAAGGTTAGAGGATGGTGAGCAGTTCTTC.

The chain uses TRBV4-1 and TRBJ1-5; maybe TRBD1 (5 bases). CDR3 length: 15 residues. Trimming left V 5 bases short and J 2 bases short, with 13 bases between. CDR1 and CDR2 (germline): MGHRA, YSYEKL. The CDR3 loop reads CASSARGGGNQPQHF. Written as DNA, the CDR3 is TGCGCCAGCAGCGCTAGGGGCGGCGGCAATCAGCCCCAGCATTTT.

The CDR3 here is CASGQQTNTGELFF. DNA for the CDR3: TGCGCCAGCGGGCAACAGACGAACACCGGGGAGCTGTTTTTT. The chain is built from TRBV5-1 and TRBJ2-2; D unclear. Germline-derived CDR1 and CDR2 are SGHRS and YFSETQ. Trimming left V 7 bases short and J 0 bases short, with 10 bases between. The CDR3 contains 14 residues.

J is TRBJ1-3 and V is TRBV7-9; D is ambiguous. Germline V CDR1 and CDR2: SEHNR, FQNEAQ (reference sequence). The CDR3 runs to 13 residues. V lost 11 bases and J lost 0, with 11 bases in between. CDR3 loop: CAHSGNSGNTIYF. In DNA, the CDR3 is TGTGCCCACAGCGGAAACTCTGGAAACACCATATATTTT.

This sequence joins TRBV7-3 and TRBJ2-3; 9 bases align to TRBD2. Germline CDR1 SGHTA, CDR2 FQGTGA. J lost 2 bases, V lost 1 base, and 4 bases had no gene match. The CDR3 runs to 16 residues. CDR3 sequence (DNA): TGTGCCAGCAGCTTAAATAGCGGGGGAACCACAGATACGCAGTATTTT. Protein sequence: CASSLNSGGTTDTQYF.